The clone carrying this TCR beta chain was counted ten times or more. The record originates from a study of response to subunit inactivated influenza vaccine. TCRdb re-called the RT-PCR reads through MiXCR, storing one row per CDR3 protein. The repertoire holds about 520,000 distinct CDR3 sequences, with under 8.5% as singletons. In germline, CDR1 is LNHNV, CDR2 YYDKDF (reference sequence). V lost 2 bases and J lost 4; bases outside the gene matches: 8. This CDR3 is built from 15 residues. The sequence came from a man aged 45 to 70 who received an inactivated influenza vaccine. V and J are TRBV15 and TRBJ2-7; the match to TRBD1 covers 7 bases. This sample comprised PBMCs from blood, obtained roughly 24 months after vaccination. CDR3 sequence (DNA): TGTGCCACCAGCAGATCCCGGGACAGACAATACGAGCAGTACTTC. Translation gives CATSRSRDRQYEQYF. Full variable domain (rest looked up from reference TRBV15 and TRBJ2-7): DAMVIQNPRYQVTQFGKPVTLSCSQTLNHNVMYWYQQKSSQAPKLLFHYYDKDFNNEADTPDNFQSRRPNTSFCFLDIRSPGLGDTAMYLCATSRSRDRQYEQYFGPGTRLTVT.